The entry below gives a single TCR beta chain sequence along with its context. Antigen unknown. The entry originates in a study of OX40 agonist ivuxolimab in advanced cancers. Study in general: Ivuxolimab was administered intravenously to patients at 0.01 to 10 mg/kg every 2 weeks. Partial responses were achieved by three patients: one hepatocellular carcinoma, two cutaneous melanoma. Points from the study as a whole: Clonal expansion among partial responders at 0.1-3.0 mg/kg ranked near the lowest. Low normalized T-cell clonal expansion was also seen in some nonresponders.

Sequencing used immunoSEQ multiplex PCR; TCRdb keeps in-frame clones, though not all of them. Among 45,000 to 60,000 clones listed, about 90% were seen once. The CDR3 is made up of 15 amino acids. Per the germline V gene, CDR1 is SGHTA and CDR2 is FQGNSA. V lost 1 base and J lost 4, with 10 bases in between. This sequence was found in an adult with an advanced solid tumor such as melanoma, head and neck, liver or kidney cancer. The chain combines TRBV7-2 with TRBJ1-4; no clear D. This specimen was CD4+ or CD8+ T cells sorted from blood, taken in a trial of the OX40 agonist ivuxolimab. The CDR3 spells CASSLEAGDNEKLFF. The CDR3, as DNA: TGTGCCAGCAGCTTAGAGGCAGGTGATAATGAAAAACTGTTTTTT.